These 3 T cell receptor beta chains were sequenced from one sample in a study of blood T cell repertoires in COVID-19. Measured with immunoSEQ multiplex PCR; TCRdb has only the in-frame clones, and not every one. Among about 160,000 clones listed, around 80% were seen once. Input material: peripheral blood. All receptors come from a woman older than 75 with active or convalescent COVID-19.

The gene calls are TRBV3-1 (or the pseudogene TRBV3-2) and TRBJ1-1; unclear D gene. This CDR3 is 16 amino acids long. Trimming cost V 1 base and J 6 bases, with 18 bases left between them. Germline CDR1 LGHDT, CDR2 YNNKEL (reference sequence). As DNA, the CDR3 is TGTGCCAGCAGCCAAGGGTTAAGCCTTGTGAGGGCTGAAGCTTTCTTT. It specifies CASSQGLSLVRAEAFF.

The gene calls are TRBV6-2 or TRBV6-3 and TRBJ1-5; D unresolved. The length of the CDR3 is 15 residues. V shed 4 bases and J shed 5 bases, with 15 bases lying between them. Germline V gene data show CDR1 as MNHEY and CDR2 as SVGEGT. The CDR3 region has the DNA TGTGCCAGCAGTTTAATGATTTGGGCCGATCAGCCCCAGCATTTT. It encodes CASSLMIWADQPQHF.

V gene TRBV10-3 combines with J gene TRBJ1-2, with TRBD1 matching 9 bases. V gave up 4 bases and J gave up 7 bases; unmatched junction bases: 4. The CDR3 loop spans 13 amino acids. The germline CDR1 and CDR2 sequences are ENHRY and SYGVKD. CDR3 DNA sequence: TGTGCCATCAGTGTAAAGGGACAGGGTGGCTACACCTTC. Protein sequence: CAISVKGQGGYTF.